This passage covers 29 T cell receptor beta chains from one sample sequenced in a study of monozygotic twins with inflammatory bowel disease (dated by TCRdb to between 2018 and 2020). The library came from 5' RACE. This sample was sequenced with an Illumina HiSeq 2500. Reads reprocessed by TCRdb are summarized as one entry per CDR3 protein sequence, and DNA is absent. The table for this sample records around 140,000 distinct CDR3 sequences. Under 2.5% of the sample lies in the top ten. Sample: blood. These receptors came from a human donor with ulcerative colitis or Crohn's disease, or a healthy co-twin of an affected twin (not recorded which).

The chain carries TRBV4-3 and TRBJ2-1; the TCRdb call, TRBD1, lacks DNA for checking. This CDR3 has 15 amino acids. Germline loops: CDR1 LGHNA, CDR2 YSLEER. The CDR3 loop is CASRPERAGGNEQFF.

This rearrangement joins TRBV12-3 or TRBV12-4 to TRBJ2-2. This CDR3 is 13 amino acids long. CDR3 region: CASRASVPGELFF.

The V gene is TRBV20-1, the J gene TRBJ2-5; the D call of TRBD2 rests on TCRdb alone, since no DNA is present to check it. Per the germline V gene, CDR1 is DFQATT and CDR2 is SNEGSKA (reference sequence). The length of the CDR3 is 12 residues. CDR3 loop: CSGAVREETQYF.

CDR3: CASSQAEGTGAGNQPQHF. The rearrangement joins TRBV3-1 to TRBJ1-5; the D call from TCRdb, TRBD1, cannot be confirmed without DNA. The CDR3 covers 18 residues. CDR1 and CDR2 from the germline V gene are LGHDT and YNNKEL (reference sequence).

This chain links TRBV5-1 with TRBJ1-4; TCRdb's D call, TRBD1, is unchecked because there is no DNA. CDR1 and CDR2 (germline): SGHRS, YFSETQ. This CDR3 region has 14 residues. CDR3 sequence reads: CASSPGRGQEKLFF.

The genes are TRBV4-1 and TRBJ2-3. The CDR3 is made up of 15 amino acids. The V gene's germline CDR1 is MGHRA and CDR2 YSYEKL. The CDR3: CASSQGGKSTDTQYF.

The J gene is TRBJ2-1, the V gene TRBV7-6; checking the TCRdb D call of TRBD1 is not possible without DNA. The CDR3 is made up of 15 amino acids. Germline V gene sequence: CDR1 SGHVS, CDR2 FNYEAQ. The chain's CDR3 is CASSLTGGSYNEQFF.

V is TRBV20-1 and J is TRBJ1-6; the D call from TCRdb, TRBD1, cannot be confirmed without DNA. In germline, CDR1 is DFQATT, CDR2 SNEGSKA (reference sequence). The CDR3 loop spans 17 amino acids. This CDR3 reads CSARDWGGSSYNSPLHF.

CDR3 in amino acids: CASSQAPGGTNQPQHF. The gene calls are TRBV4-2 and TRBJ1-5; TCRdb lists TRBD1, though no DNA is available to test this call. Germline lookup yields CDR1 LGHNA and CDR2 YNFKEQ. The CDR3 runs to 16 residues.

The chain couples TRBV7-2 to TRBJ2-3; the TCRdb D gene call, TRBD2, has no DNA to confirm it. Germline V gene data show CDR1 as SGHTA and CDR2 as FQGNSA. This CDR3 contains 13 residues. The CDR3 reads CASSPQTGTSQYF.

This CDR3 reads CASSFRDINEKLFF. This sequence joins TRBV7-8 and TRBJ1-4; TCRdb calls TRBD1, which cannot be checked without DNA. The germline V gene has CDR1 SGHVS and CDR2 FQNEAQ. The CDR3 is 14 residues long.

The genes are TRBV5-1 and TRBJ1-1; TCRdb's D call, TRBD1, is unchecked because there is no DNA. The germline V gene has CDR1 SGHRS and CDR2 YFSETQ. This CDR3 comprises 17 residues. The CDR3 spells CASSPGQGASMNTEAFF.

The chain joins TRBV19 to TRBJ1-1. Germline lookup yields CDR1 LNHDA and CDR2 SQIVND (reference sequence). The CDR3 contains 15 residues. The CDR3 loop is CASSIVNSQSTEAFF.

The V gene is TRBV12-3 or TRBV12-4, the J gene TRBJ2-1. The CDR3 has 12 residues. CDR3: CASSLRGLEQFF.

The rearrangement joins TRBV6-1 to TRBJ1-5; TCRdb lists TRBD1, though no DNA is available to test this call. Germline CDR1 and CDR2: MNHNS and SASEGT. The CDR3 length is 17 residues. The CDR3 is CASSKTRDRYSNQPQHF.

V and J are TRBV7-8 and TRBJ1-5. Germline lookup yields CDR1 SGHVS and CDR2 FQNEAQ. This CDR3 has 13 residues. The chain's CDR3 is CASSLGRGQPQHF.

The CDR3 loop reads CASSSPRGGSYNEQFF. The chain combines TRBV7-6 with TRBJ2-1; TCRdb designates TRBD1, a call that cannot be tested without DNA. The length of the CDR3 is 16 residues. Germline lookup yields CDR1 SGHVS and CDR2 FNYEAQ.

CDR3 region: CASSLATPGNQYF. The chain joins TRBV13 to TRBJ2-5; the D call from TCRdb, TRBD1, cannot be confirmed without DNA. Germline lookup yields CDR1 PRHDT and CDR2 FYEKMQ (reference sequence). This CDR3 contains 13 residues.

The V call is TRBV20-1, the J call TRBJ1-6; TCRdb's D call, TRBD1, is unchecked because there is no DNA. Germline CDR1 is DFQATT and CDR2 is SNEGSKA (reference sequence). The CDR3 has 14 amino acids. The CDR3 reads CSAIGQYSDSPLHF.

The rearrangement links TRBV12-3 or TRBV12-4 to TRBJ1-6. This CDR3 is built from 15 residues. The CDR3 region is CASSPRKADNSPLHF.

CDR3: CASSQVGRGNTGELFF. The chain couples TRBV4-1 to TRBJ2-2; TCRdb proposes TRBD1, but this gene call is untestable without DNA. The CDR3 consists of 16 residues. Germline-derived CDR1 and CDR2 are MGHRA and YSYEKL.

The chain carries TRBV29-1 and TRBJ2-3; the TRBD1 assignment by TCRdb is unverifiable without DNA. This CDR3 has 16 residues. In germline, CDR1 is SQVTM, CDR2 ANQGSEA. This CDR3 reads CSVDRDRGLSTDTQYF.

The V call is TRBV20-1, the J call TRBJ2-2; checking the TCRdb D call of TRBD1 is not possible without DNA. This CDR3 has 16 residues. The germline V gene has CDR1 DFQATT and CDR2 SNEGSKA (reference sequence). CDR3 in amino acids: CSARDPPGVGAGELFF.

The CDR3 loop reads CASSLGYRADEQYF. The chain combines TRBV5-1 with TRBJ2-7; the TRBD1 assignment by TCRdb is unverifiable without DNA. This CDR3 is built from 14 residues. Looked up from germline, CDR1 is SGHRS and CDR2 is YFSETQ.

Here the CDR3 reads CASSLVGLAGETQYF. This chain links TRBV11-2 with TRBJ2-5; the D call of TRBD2 rests on TCRdb alone, since no DNA is present to check it. Germline V gives CDR1 SGHAT, CDR2 FQNNGV. The CDR3 covers 15 residues.

The CDR3 sequence is CASSQGLTRGQYF. The chain has TRBV3-1 and TRBJ2-7. Germline-derived CDR1 and CDR2 are LGHDT and YNNKEL (reference sequence). This CDR3 spans 13 amino acids.

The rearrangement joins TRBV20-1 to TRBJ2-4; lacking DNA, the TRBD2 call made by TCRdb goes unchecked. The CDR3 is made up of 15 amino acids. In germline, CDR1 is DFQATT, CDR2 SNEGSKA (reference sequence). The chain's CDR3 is CSARQRGIAKNIQYF.

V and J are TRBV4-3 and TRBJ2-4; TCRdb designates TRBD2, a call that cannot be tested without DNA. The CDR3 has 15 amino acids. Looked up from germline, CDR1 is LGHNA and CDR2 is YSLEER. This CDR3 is CASSQARLAGDIQYF.

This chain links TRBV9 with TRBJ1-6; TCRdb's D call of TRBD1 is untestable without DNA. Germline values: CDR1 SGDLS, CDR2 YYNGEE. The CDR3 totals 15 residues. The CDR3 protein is CASSPGQGVLSPLHF.